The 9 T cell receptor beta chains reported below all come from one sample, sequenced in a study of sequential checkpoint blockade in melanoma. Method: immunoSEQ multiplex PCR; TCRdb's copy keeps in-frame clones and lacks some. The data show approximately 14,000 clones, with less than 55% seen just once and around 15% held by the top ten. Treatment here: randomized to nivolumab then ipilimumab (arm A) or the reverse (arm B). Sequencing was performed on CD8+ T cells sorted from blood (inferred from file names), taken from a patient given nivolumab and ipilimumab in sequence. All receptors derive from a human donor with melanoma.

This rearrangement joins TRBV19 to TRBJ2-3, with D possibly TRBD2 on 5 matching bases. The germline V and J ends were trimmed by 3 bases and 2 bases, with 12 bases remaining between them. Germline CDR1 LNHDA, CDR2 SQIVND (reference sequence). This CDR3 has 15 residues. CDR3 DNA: TGTGCCAGTAGTATGGTGAGCGGATACACAGATACGCAGTATTTT. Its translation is CASSMVSGYTDTQYF.

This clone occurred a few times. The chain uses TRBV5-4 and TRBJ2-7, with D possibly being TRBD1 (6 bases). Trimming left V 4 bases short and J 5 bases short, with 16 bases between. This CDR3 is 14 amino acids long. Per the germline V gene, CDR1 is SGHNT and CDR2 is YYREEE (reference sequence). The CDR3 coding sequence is TGTGCCAGCAGCGTTCGGCCAGGGGTTGACGAGCAGTACTTC. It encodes CASSVRPGVDEQYF.

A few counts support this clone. CDR3 DNA sequence: TGCAGCGTTAAACAGGGGGGCACAGATACGCAGTATTTT. Its translation: CSVKQGGTDTQYF. The V call is TRBV29-1, the J call TRBJ2-3; 8 nucleotides align to TRBD1. The germline V gene encodes CDR1 SQVTM and CDR2 ANQGSEA. V shed 5 bases and J 1 base; nucleotides not matched to a gene: 2. This CDR3 comprises 13 residues.

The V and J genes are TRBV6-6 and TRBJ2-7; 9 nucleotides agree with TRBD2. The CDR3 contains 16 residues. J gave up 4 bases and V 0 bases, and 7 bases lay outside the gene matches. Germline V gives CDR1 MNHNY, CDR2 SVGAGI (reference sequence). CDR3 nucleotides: TGTGCCAGCAGTTACTCGAGCCTAGCGGGGTTATACGAGCAGTACTTC. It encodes CASSYSSLAGLYEQYF.

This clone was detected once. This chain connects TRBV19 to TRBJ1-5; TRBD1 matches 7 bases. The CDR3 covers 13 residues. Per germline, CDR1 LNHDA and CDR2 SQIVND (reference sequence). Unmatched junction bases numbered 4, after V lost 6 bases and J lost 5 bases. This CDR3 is CASSSGQYQPQHF. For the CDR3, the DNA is TGTGCCAGTAGCTCGGGACAGTATCAGCCCCAGCATTTT.

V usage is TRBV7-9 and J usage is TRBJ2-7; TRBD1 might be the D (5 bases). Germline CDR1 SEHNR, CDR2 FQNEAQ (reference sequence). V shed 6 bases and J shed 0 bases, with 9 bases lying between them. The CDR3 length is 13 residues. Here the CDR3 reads CASRSDSSYEQYF. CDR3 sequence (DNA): TGTGCCAGCAGATCCGACAGCTCCTACGAGCAGTACTTC.

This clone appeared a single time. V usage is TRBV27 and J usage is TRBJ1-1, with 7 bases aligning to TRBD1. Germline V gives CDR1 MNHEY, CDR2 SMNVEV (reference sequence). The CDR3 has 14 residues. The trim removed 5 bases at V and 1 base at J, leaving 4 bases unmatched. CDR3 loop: CASSEGQRNTEAFF. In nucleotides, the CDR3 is TGTGCCAGCAGTGAGGGACAGAGGAACACTGAAGCTTTCTTT.

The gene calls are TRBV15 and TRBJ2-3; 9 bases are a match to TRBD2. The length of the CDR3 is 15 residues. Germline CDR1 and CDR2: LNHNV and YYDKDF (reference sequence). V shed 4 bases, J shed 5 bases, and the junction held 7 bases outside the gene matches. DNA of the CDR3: TGTGCCACCAGCACGTCGCGGGAGGGAGGAGATACGCAGTATTTT. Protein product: CATSTSREGGDTQYF.

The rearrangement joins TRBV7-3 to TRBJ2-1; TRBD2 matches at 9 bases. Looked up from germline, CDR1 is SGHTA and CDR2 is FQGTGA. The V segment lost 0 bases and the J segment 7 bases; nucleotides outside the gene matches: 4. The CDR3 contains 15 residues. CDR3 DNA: TGTGCCAGCAGCTTAACAGCGGGGGGTCTAAATGAGCAGTTCTTC. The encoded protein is CASSLTAGGLNEQFF.